The 18 T cell receptor beta chains listed next were all sequenced from one sample in a study of response to subunit inactivated influenza vaccine. Each CDR3 protein gets one entry after TCRdb re-called the RT-PCR reads with MiXCR. The table has about 150,000 distinct CDR3 sequences, roughly a tenth seen once. Sequencing was performed on CD8+ T cells sorted from PBMCs, taken around 2 years after vaccination. These receptors were taken from a man between 45 and 75 years old who received an inactivated influenza vaccine.

This clonotype was detected only a few times. This rearrangement joins TRBV28 to TRBJ1-5, with D possibly matching TRBD1 (6 bases). Trimming cost V 4 bases and J 0 bases, with 7 bases left between them. Germline V gives CDR1 MDHEN, CDR2 SYDVKM. The CDR3 is made up of 14 amino acids. The CDR3 spells CASSWTDSNQPQHF. The CDR3 nucleotides are TGTGCCAGCAGTTGGACAGATAGCAATCAGCCCCAGCATTTT.

This clonotype was observed a handful of times. J is TRBJ2-1 and V is TRBV29-1; 9 bases align to TRBD1. From germline, CDR1 is SQVTM and CDR2 ANQGSEA. The length of the CDR3 is 13 residues. Trimming cost V 2 bases and J 9 bases; bases outside gene matches: 5. CDR3 in amino acids: CSVEPGQGGEQFF. The CDR3 DNA sequence: TGCAGCGTTGAACCGGGACAGGGCGGTGAGCAGTTCTTC.

The rearrangement joins TRBV12-5 to TRBJ1-1; TRBD1 might be the D (6 bases). Trimming took 1 base from V and 0 from J, leaving 9 bases between them. The CDR3 extends over 15 amino acids. Germline CDR1 and CDR2: LGHNT and FRNRAP. CDR3 DNA: TGTGCTAGTGGTTTGGAGGGGGGACTGAACACTGAAGCTTTCTTT. As protein: CASGLEGGLNTEAFF.

This clonotype showed up many times. V usage is TRBV4-2 and J usage is TRBJ2-7, with 7 bases fitting TRBD1. Trimming at V came to 1 base and at J to 2 bases, leaving 2 bases not matched to a gene. CDR3 length equals 14 residues. Germline V CDR1 and CDR2: LGHNA, YNFKEQ. The CDR3 reads CASSQVGTAYEQYF. The CDR3 region has the DNA TGTGCCAGCAGCCAAGTAGGGACAGCCTACGAGCAGTACTTC.

This clonotype was found a few times. The genes are TRBV7-9 and TRBJ1-1; 8 bases align to TRBD1. The CDR3 has 12 amino acids. V lost 4 bases, J lost 6 bases, and 1 base stayed unmatched. Germline-derived CDR1 and CDR2 are SEHNR and FQNEAQ (reference sequence). The CDR3 DNA follows: TGTGCCAGCAGCTCGGACAGGGCTGAAGCTTTCTTT. Residues: CASSSDRAEAFF.

This clonotype was detected only a few times. The chain is built from TRBV7-9 and TRBJ1-1; D is uncertain. Germline V gene data show CDR1 as SEHNR and CDR2 as FQNEAQ (reference sequence). This CDR3 is built from 12 residues. Deletions cut 3 bases from V and 7 bases from J, with 9 bases between. CDR3 nucleotide sequence: TGTGCCAGCAGCTTTTCTCACGATGAAGCTTTCTTT. This translates into CASSFSHDEAFF.

The chain links TRBV27 to TRBJ2-7, with D possibly being TRBD2 (5 bases). CDR3 length equals 14 residues. With 5 bases removed from V and 6 bases from J, the gap between germline ends came to 17 bases. Germline V gene lookup returns CDR1 MNHEY and CDR2 SMNVEV (reference sequence). The CDR3 coding sequence is TGTGCCAGCAGTCCATTAGTTCAACGGGGCGAGCAGTACTTC. As protein: CASSPLVQRGEQYF.

The chain joins TRBV12-3 or TRBV12-4 to TRBJ1-2; the D is unclear. Trimming shortened V by 1 base and J by 6 bases, and 12 bases separated the two germline ends. CDR3 length equals 14 residues. DNA for the CDR3: TGTGCCAGCAGTTTAGTTCCTCAAGAGGATGGCTACACCTTC. Encoded protein: CASSLVPQEDGYTF.

The table lists this clonotype with a few counts. V is TRBV7-3 and J is TRBJ2-1; TRBD1 matches 8 bases. J was trimmed by 3 bases and V by 4 bases; bases with no gene match: 2. The CDR3 contains 14 residues. Germline CDR1 and CDR2: SGHTA and FQGTGA. CDR3 region: CASSSDRGYNEQFF. CDR3 nucleotides: TGTGCCAGCAGCTCCGACAGGGGCTACAATGAGCAGTTCTTC.

This clonotype occurred a few times. The chain employs TRBV27 and TRBJ2-2, with unresolved D. This CDR3 contains 15 residues. Trimming stripped 6 bases from V and 1 base from J, with 12 bases between. Germline CDR1 is MNHEY and CDR2 is SMNVEV (reference sequence). CDR3 DNA: TGTGCCAGCAGCGCAACGACGGGGAACACCGGGGAGCTGTTTTTT. It yields the protein CASSATTGNTGELFF.

This clonotype was detected only a few times. The CDR3 bases are TGTGCCAGCAGTGCGGAACCGGGCCATGTAGGCAATCAGCCCCAGCATTTT. Translation: CASSAEPGHVGNQPQHF. The chain combines TRBV25-1 with TRBJ1-5, with D unclear. Germline values: CDR1 MGHDK, CDR2 SYGVNS. V was trimmed by 4 bases and J by 2 bases, leaving 18 bases between them. The CDR3 runs to 17 residues.

This clonotype was detected a few times. The chain couples TRBV12-3 or TRBV12-4 to TRBJ2-3; the D is unclear. The CDR3 length is 11 residues. The germline V and J ends were trimmed by 5 bases and 2 bases, with 2 bases remaining between them. In nucleotides, the CDR3 is TGTGCCAGCAGTGTCACAGATACGCAGTATTTT. This translates into CASSVTDTQYF.

The genes are TRBV5-1 and TRBJ2-7; tentatively, D is TRBD2 (5 bases). Looked up from germline, CDR1 is SGHRS and CDR2 is YFSETQ. V lost 0 bases and J lost 1, with 8 bases in between. CDR3 length equals 14 residues. This chain's CDR3 is CASSLVRESYEQYF. In nucleotides, the CDR3 is TGCGCCAGCAGCTTGGTACGGGAATCCTACGAGCAGTACTTC.

In this sample, this clonotype turned up a few times. The rearrangement links TRBV28 to TRBJ2-1; D may be TRBD2 (5 bases). CDR3 length: 12 residues. Trimming shortened V by 6 bases and J by 8 bases, and 11 bases separated the two germline ends. CDR1 is MDHEN and CDR2 is SYDVKM in the germline V gene. CDR3 sequence reads: CASRTLADEQFF. The CDR3 DNA sequence: TGTGCCAGCAGGACCCTAGCCGATGAGCAGTTCTTC.

This rearrangement joins TRBV4-3 to TRBJ2-1, with 7 bases that match TRBD2. CDR1 is LGHNA, CDR2 YSLEER, per germline. Trimming at V came to 0 bases and at J to 5 bases, leaving 10 bases not matched to a gene. This CDR3 comprises 17 residues. This chain's CDR3 is CASSQDHGSGPNNEQFF. The CDR3, as DNA: TGCGCCAGCAGCCAAGATCATGGTAGCGGGCCTAACAATGAGCAGTTCTTC.

This clonotype was counted a few times. This chain connects TRBV11-2 to TRBJ2-1; 7 bases match TRBD2. CDR1 is SGHAT and CDR2 is FQNNGV in the germline V gene. V gave up 2 bases and J gave up 3 bases; unmatched junction bases: 4. The length of the CDR3 is 15 residues. This CDR3 reads CASSLWRESYNEQFF. As DNA, the CDR3 is TGTGCCAGCAGCTTATGGCGGGAGAGCTACAATGAGCAGTTCTTC. Together with reference TRBV11-2 and TRBJ2-1, the CDR3 gives the full variable domain: EAGVAQSPRYKIIEKRQSVAFWCNPISGHATLYWYQQILGQGPKLLIQFQNNGVVDDSQLPKDRFSAERLKGVDSTLKIQPAKLEDSAVYLCASSLWRESYNEQFFGPGTRLTVL.

This clonotype was detected many times. V gene TRBV29-1 combines with J gene TRBJ2-5; D is perhaps TRBD1 (5 bases). CDR3 length: 12 amino acids. Germline V gene data show CDR1 as SQVTM and CDR2 as ANQGSEA. Between the trimmed V and J ends, which lost 0 bases and 5 bases, there was a span of 7 bases. The CDR3 DNA reads as TGCAGCGTTGAAGACAGGGATGAGACCCAGTACTTC. It is translated as CSVEDRDETQYF.

V gene TRBV6-2 or TRBV6-3 combines with J gene TRBJ2-1; perhaps TRBD1 as D (6 bases). In germline, CDR1 is MNHEY, CDR2 SVGEGT. CDR3 length equals 15 residues. Trimming took 5 bases from V and 0 from J, leaving 11 bases between them. The CDR3: CASSQGQFSYNEQFF. DNA for the CDR3: TGTGCCAGCAGTCAAGGACAGTTCTCCTACAATGAGCAGTTCTTC.